What follows is one TCR beta chain and its context. Alongside a J-beta primer mix, a sample-barcoded 5' primer served in a second PCR lasting 7 to 11 cycles. TCRdb re-called the 5' RACE reads through MiXCR, storing one row per CDR3 protein. Of around 800,000 distinct CDR3 sequences detected, about a quarter appear once; the ten largest clones hold over 2.5%. The data belong to a study of blood T cells in healthy people across ages. The CDR3 length is 11 residues. The V and J ends lost 4 bases and 8 bases respectively, with 8 bases between them. Germline values: CDR1 SEHNR, CDR2 FQNEAQ (reference sequence). A further study also used this sample, focusing on T cells of mothers and their children. This second study says: The effect of thymic selection on TCR recombination output is similar between related and unrelated pairs.

Sequenced: blood. The V call is TRBV7-9, the J call TRBJ1-2; D ambiguous. This TCR derives from a boy between 10 and 17 years old in good health. This CDR3 reads CASSSPWGYTF. Written as DNA, the CDR3 is TGTGCCAGCAGCTCGCCCTGGGGCTACACCTTC.